The text below deals with one TCR beta chain. Its antigen is as yet unknown. DNA at about 210 ng, approximately 30,000 T cell genomes, went into sorted-subset replicate PCRs. Profiled with immunoSEQ multiplex PCR; TCRdb holds only in-frame clones, not every one. The sample includes roughly 300,000 clones, roughly 84% of them seen just once. The CDR3 consists of 14 residues. CDR1 and CDR2 (germline): WNHNN, SYGVQD (reference sequence). Unmatched junction bases numbered 3, after V lost 0 bases and J lost 5 bases. This sample is drawn from a study of shared clonotypes between healthy human individuals. Study findings and constraints: Naive subsets, compared against memory subsets, generally had larger estimated richness values. Clonotypes not shared had lower generation probabilities than those common to all four donors.

The chain carries TRBV10-1 and TRBJ2-7, with 8 bases lining up with TRBD2. The specimen was memory CD8+ T cells sorted from blood. The sample's subset: CD45RO+ cells pooled with CCR7-negative TemRA cells. The receptor was derived from a man aged 18 to 29 in good health. CDR3 coding DNA: TGCGCCAGCAGTGAGTCGGGACTAGTGGACGAGCAGTACTTC. Translating gives CASSESGLVDEQYF.